A selection of T cell receptor beta chains follows, all from one sample in a study of vaccination effects on CD4 cells after COVID-19. These receptors lack a known antigen. This table comes from immunoSEQ multiplex PCR, and its TCRdb copy is limited to in-frame clones, with some not included. The data show around 50,000 clones, with under 85% seen just once and roughly 5.4% held by the top ten. This material consisted of CD4+ T cells from PBMCs cultured without peptide, taken after COVID-19 vaccination. The receptors stem from a human donor who had a prior SARS-CoV-2 infection. Both conserved end residues are part of each CDR3. Each record gives: D gene, J gene, clone size, V gene, CDR3 DNA, CDR3 protein. A D gene is named only where the DNA matches it firmly. For some rows the clone size is stated as once, few or many, or as a class when expanded; others skip it.

D gene: TRBD2
J gene: TRBJ2-4
clone size: -
V gene: TRBV2
CDR3 DNA: TGTGCCAGCAGTGAGGAGAGCGGGGGGGCCAAAAACATTCAGTACTTC
CDR3 protein: CASSEESGGAKNIQYF

D gene: TRBD1
J gene: TRBJ2-5
clone size: -
V gene: TRBV27
CDR3 DNA: TGTGCCAGCAGTGCAGGGGGCGCGGGGACCCAGTACTTC
CDR3 protein: CASSAGGAGTQYF

D gene: TRBD1
J gene: TRBJ1-4
clone size: -
V gene: TRBV5-1
CDR3 DNA: TGCGCCAGCAGCTTGTGGGCAGGGGGGTCTTCGGATGAAAAACTGTTTTTT
CDR3 protein: CASSLWAGGSSDEKLFF

D gene: TRBD1
J gene: TRBJ1-1
clone size: -
V gene: TRBV10-1
CDR3 DNA: TGCGCCAGCAGGGACAGGGGGGACATGAAGGCGGCTGAAGCTTTCTTT
CDR3 protein: CASRDRGDMKAAEAFF

D gene: -
J gene: TRBJ1-4
clone size: -
V gene: TRBV3-1/TRBV3-2
CDR3 DNA: TGTGCCAGCAGCCAAGATCGGGGAAGTGAAAAACTGTTTTTT
CDR3 protein: CASSQDRGSEKLFF

D gene: -
J gene: TRBJ1-5
clone size: -
V gene: TRBV19
CDR3 DNA: TGTGCCAGTAGTCCCGCCGGGGGGACCCAGCATTTT
CDR3 protein: CASSPAGGTQHF

D gene: TRBD1
J gene: TRBJ1-2
clone size: -
V gene: TRBV10-3
CDR3 DNA: TGTGCCATCAGTGTCGACAGGGAGAATGGCTACACCTTC
CDR3 protein: CAISVDRENGYTF

D gene: -
J gene: TRBJ2-2
clone size: -
V gene: TRBV4-1
CDR3 DNA: TGCGCCAGCAGCCAAGATGGGACGAACACCGGGGAGCTGTTTTTT
CDR3 protein: CASSQDGTNTGELFF

D gene: -
J gene: TRBJ1-2
clone size: -
V gene: TRBV7-3
CDR3 DNA: TGTGCCAGCAGCTTAACTGGCGTGGGAGGGCAGCATGGCTACACCTTC
CDR3 protein: CASSLTGVGGQHGYTF

D gene: -
J gene: TRBJ1-2
clone size: -
V gene: TRBV10-2
CDR3 DNA: TGCGCCAGCAGGACGAACAGTAACTATGGCTACACCTTC
CDR3 protein: CASRTNSNYGYTF

D gene: -
J gene: TRBJ1-1
clone size: -
V gene: TRBV3-1/TRBV3-2
CDR3 DNA: TGTGCCGGCAGCCGAGACTCGAGACCCGGCGAAGCTTTCTTT
CDR3 protein: CAGSRDSRPGEAFF

D gene: -
J gene: TRBJ1-6
clone size: -
V gene: TRBV5-5
CDR3 DNA: TGTGCCAGCAGCTTACCCACTTTAGGGACCCTCCACTTT
CDR3 protein: CASSLPTLGTLHF

D gene: TRBD2
J gene: TRBJ2-7
clone size: -
V gene: TRBV5-1
CDR3 DNA: TGCGCCAGCAGCTTGGTTGTTAGCGGGAGCTACGAGCAGTACTTC
CDR3 protein: CASSLVVSGSYEQYF

D gene: TRBD1
J gene: TRBJ2-3
clone size: -
V gene: TRBV7-2
CDR3 DNA: TGTGCCAGCAGCTTAAAAACAGGGGGGTGGGCAGATACGCAGTATTTT
CDR3 protein: CASSLKTGGWADTQYF

D gene: -
J gene: TRBJ2-7
clone size: -
V gene: TRBV23-1
CDR3 DNA: TGCGCCAGCAGTCCGTTGACGGACGGGGGCAAGCAGTACTTC
CDR3 protein: CASSPLTDGGKQYF

D gene: -
J gene: TRBJ1-1
clone size: few
V gene: TRBV7-9
CDR3 DNA: TGTGCCAGCAGCTTTGGGACCATCGGGATCATGAACACTGAAGCTTTCTTT
CDR3 protein: CASSFGTIGIMNTEAFF

D gene: -
J gene: TRBJ2-3
clone size: -
V gene: TRBV7-3
CDR3 DNA: TGTGCCAGCAGCCTGGGCTTTAAGGATACGCAGTATTTT
CDR3 protein: CASSLGFKDTQYF

D gene: TRBD1
J gene: TRBJ1-1
clone size: -
V gene: TRBV29-1
CDR3 DNA: TGCAGCGTTTCCTGGGGGGACAGGGCCCAAGCTTTCTTT
CDR3 protein: CSVSWGDRAQAFF

D gene: -
J gene: TRBJ1-3
clone size: -
V gene: TRBV30
CDR3 DNA: TGTGCCTGGCTGGAGTGGGGGTCTGGAAACACCATATATTTT
CDR3 protein: CAWLEWGSGNTIYF

D gene: TRBD2
J gene: TRBJ2-1
clone size: once
V gene: TRBV12-5
CDR3 DNA: TGTGCTAGTGGTTCGCCCCGGGCTAGCGGGGGGTACAGTGAGCAGTTCTTC
CDR3 protein: CASGSPRASGGYSEQFF

D gene: TRBD1
J gene: TRBJ2-5
clone size: -
V gene: TRBV5-4
CDR3 DNA: TGTGCCAGCAGCTTGTGGGGACAGGGCCAAGAGACCCAGTACTTC
CDR3 protein: CASSLWGQGQETQYF

D gene: TRBD2
J gene: TRBJ2-5
clone size: once
V gene: TRBV6-2/TRBV6-3
CDR3 DNA: TGTGCCAGCAGTTGGGGCCTGAGTAGCGGGGATCAAGAGACCCAGTACTTC
CDR3 protein: CASSWGLSSGDQETQYF

D gene: TRBD1
J gene: TRBJ2-7
clone size: -
V gene: TRBV6-6
CDR3 DNA: TGTGCCAGCAGTTACTCGGTGACAGGGGGGACCTACGAGCAGTACTTC
CDR3 protein: CASSYSVTGGTYEQYF

D gene: TRBD2
J gene: TRBJ2-3
clone size: -
V gene: TRBV5-4
CDR3 DNA: TGTGCCAGCAGCTTGGATTTAGCGGGGGCCACAGATACGCAGTATTTT
CDR3 protein: CASSLDLAGATDTQYF

D gene: TRBD2
J gene: TRBJ2-7
clone size: -
V gene: TRBV18
CDR3 DNA: TGTGCCAGCTCCCCTAAGACTAGCGGGGGGTCTATCTACGAGCAGTACTTC
CDR3 protein: CASSPKTSGGSIYEQYF

D gene: -
J gene: TRBJ1-1
clone size: -
V gene: TRBV5-1
CDR3 DNA: TGCGCCAGCAGCTTGTTGGGGAGAGGGGACACTGAAGCTTTCTTT
CDR3 protein: CASSLLGRGDTEAFF

D gene: -
J gene: TRBJ2-7
clone size: once
V gene: TRBV2
CDR3 DNA: TGTGCCAGCAGACCTTCGGGGACCTACGAGCAGTACTTC
CDR3 protein: CASRPSGTYEQYF

D gene: -
J gene: TRBJ2-5
clone size: once
V gene: TRBV7-8
CDR3 DNA: TGTGCCAGCAGCGCGGAGAGGCGTCAAGAGACCCAGTACTTC
CDR3 protein: CASSAERRQETQYF

D gene: -
J gene: TRBJ2-2
clone size: -
V gene: TRBV13
CDR3 DNA: TGTGCCAGCAGCTTAGGCCCTAGGGGGACTGCATATTCGAACACCGGGGAGCTGTTTTTT
CDR3 protein: CASSLGPRGTAYSNTGELFF

D gene: -
J gene: TRBJ2-1
clone size: -
V gene: TRBV28
CDR3 DNA: TGTGCCAGCAGAGAGTCCTACAATGAGCAGTTCTTC
CDR3 protein: CASRESYNEQFF

D gene: -
J gene: TRBJ1-3
clone size: -
V gene: TRBV3-1/TRBV3-2
CDR3 DNA: TGTGCCAGCAGCCAACGGGGGTCCCTTAACACCATATATTTT
CDR3 protein: CASSQRGSLNTIYF

D gene: -
J gene: TRBJ1-3
clone size: -
V gene: TRBV12-3/TRBV12-4
CDR3 DNA: TGTGCCAGCCTCAGATACTCTGGAAACACCATATATTTT
CDR3 protein: CASLRYSGNTIYF

D gene: TRBD2
J gene: TRBJ2-7
clone size: -
V gene: TRBV20-1
CDR3 DNA: TGCAGTGCTAGTAGGGGACTACCACCCGAAGAGCAGTACTTC
CDR3 protein: CSASRGLPPEEQYF

D gene: TRBD1
J gene: TRBJ2-7
clone size: -
V gene: TRBV30
CDR3 DNA: TGTGCCTGGAGTACAGGGGCCGAGCAGTACTTC
CDR3 protein: CAWSTGAEQYF